The 18 T cell receptor beta chains given below trace back to one sample, sequenced in a study of blood T cell repertoires in COVID-19. Repertoires were generated with immunoSEQ multiplex PCR, while TCRdb's copy carries only in-frame clones and drops some. The top ten hold 3% to 4% of the sample, which has approximately 230,000 clones, roughly 84% seen once. Sequencing was done on a sample of peripheral blood. Receptors were obtained from a woman in her 40s with active or convalescent COVID-19.

V usage is TRBV7-6 and J usage is TRBJ2-1; TRBD1 aligns across 9 bases. Unmatched junction bases numbered 9, after V lost 1 base and J lost 8 bases. The CDR3 length is 16 residues. In germline, CDR1 is SGHVS, CDR2 FNYEAQ. CDR3 protein: CASSLETGQGRDEQFF. The CDR3, as DNA: TGTGCCAGCAGCTTAGAGACGGGACAGGGACGGGATGAGCAGTTCTTC.

This clone was observed many times. The chain combines TRBV11-1 with TRBJ2-1, with a weak D call TRBD1 (5 bases). The CDR3 has 13 residues. Germline V lookup: CDR1 SGHAT, CDR2 FQDESV (reference sequence). Trimming left V 4 bases short and J 6 bases short, with 10 bases between. DNA for the CDR3: TGTGCCAGCAGCTCGGTGGGGCCCAATGAGCAGTTCTTC. Protein: CASSSVGPNEQFF.

This clone is a singleton in its sample. The chain is built from TRBV19 and TRBJ2-1, with TRBD1 identical over 10 bases. Germline CDR1 is LNHDA and CDR2 is SQIVND (reference sequence). Trimming took 3 bases from V and 7 from J; bases not matched to a gene: 12. This CDR3 is built from 17 residues. The CDR3 protein is CASSIALMGQGRNEQFF. The DNA for the CDR3 is TGTGCCAGTAGTATTGCCCTAATGGGACAGGGGAGAAATGAGCAGTTCTTC.

J is TRBJ2-4 and V is TRBV6-5, with 10 bases fitting TRBD1. From germline, CDR1 is MNHEY and CDR2 SVGAGI. The V segment lost 9 bases and the J segment 4 bases; nucleotides outside the gene matches: 3. The CDR3 consists of 13 residues. The CDR3 DNA sequence: TGTGCCAGTATGGGACAGGGGAAAAACATTCAGTACTTC. Protein product: CASMGQGKNIQYF.

The chain recombines TRBV5-3 with TRBJ1-1; 9 positions match TRBD1. TRBV5-3 is noted as an ORF with a role that remains uncertain. The CDR3 length is 13 residues. The V and J ends lost 2 bases and 7 bases, in that order; junction bases with no gene match: 3. The CDR3 sequence: CARSFYRGLEAFF. CDR3 nucleotides: TGTGCCAGAAGCTTCTACAGGGGGCTTGAAGCTTTCTTT.

V and J are TRBV5-1 and TRBJ2-1, with 8 bases fitting TRBD1. Germline V lookup: CDR1 SGHRS, CDR2 YFSETQ. The CDR3 sequence is 15 residues long. V shed 5 bases, J shed 6 bases, and the junction held 10 bases outside the gene matches. The CDR3: CASSSPRTGTNEQFF. CDR3 bases: TGCGCCAGCAGTTCCCCCCGGACAGGGACCAATGAGCAGTTCTTC.

V gene TRBV5-6 combines with J gene TRBJ2-3; 11 positions match TRBD2. Germline values: CDR1 SGHDT, CDR2 YYEEEE. V lost 0 bases and J lost 5; bases outside the gene matches: 2. The CDR3 has 15 amino acids. DNA for the CDR3: TGTGCCAGCAGCTTGGTAGCGGGGGGGTTAGATACGCAGTATTTT. Translated, it gives CASSLVAGGLDTQYF.

In this sample, this clone turned up many times. The chain employs TRBV12-3 or TRBV12-4 and TRBJ2-7; 7 bases line up with TRBD1. Germline trimming cut 6 bases from V and 4 bases from J; bases unmatched to any gene: 3. The CDR3 consists of 12 residues. In DNA, the CDR3 is TGTGCCAGCAGCGCGACAGGGTACGAGCAGTACGTC. It specifies CASSATGYEQYV.

This clone has more than one count but fewer than ten. The chain recombines TRBV19 with TRBJ1-2; 7 bases fit TRBD1. The CDR3 spans 14 residues. The V segment lost 5 bases and the J segment 4 bases; nucleotides outside the gene matches: 7. Looked up from germline, CDR1 is LNHDA and CDR2 is SQIVND (reference sequence). The CDR3 loop reads CASSPGTAIYGYTF. In DNA form, the CDR3 reads TGTGCCAGTAGTCCCGGGACAGCCATCTATGGCTACACCTTC.

The chain has TRBV28 and TRBJ1-1; D possibly corresponds to TRBD1 (6 bases). Trimming pared 6 bases from V and 4 bases from J, leaving 18 bases between. CDR3 size: 15 residues. Germline V gene lookup returns CDR1 MDHEN and CDR2 SYDVKM. CDR3 sequence (DNA): TGTGCCAGCAGCCTCCCCAGGGGCGTGGGCACTGAAGCTTTCTTT. As protein: CASSLPRGVGTEAFF.

In its sample, this clone was seen once. This chain connects TRBV7-2 to TRBJ1-2, with D possibly matching TRBD1 (6 bases). Trimming cost V 6 bases and J 7 bases, with 18 bases left between them. The CDR3 loop spans 14 amino acids. Germline loops: CDR1 SGHTA, CDR2 FQGNSA. The CDR3 loop reads CASREAGATSGYTF. CDR3 coding DNA: TGTGCCAGCAGGGAGGCGGGGGCGACGAGTGGCTACACCTTC.

This clone was counted only a few times. The rearrangement links TRBV2 to TRBJ1-5; tentatively, D is TRBD1 (5 bases). Trimming took off 7 bases at V and 9 bases at J, with 19 bases between the two ends. The CDR3 contains 14 residues. Germline V CDR1 and CDR2: SNHLY, FYNNEI. CDR3 nucleotide sequence: TGTGCCAGCACCGAACAGGTGGCCAGAGGGCCCCAGCATTTT. It encodes CASTEQVARGPQHF. The variable domain in full, with the rest retrieved from reference TRBV2 and TRBJ1-5, is EPEVTQTPSHQVTQMGQEVILRCVPISNHLYFYWYRQILGQKVEFLVSFYNNEISEKSEIFDDQFSVERPDGSNFTLKIRSTKLEDSAMYFCASTEQVARGPQHFGDGTRLSIL.

The chain recombines TRBV5-4 with TRBJ2-1, with a weak D call TRBD1 (5 bases). CDR3 size: 12 residues. Per germline, CDR1 SGHNT and CDR2 YYREEE (reference sequence). Trimming left V 4 bases short and J 7 bases short, with 9 bases between. CDR3 DNA: TGTGCCAGCAGCAGAAGACAGAATGAGCAGTTCTTC. This encodes CASSRRQNEQFF. Supplemented by reference TRBV5-4 and TRBJ2-1, the full variable domain reads ETGVTQSPTHLIKTRGQQVTLRCSSQSGHNTVSWYQQALGQGPQFIFQYYREEENGRGNFPPRFSGLQFPNYSSELNVNALELDDSALYLCASSRRQNEQFFGPGTRLTVL.

This chain joins TRBV5-6 and TRBJ1-6; possibly TRBD1 for D (5 bases). This CDR3 has 14 amino acids. Trimming shortened V by 4 bases and J by 3 bases, and 8 bases separated the two germline ends. The germline V gene encodes CDR1 SGHDT and CDR2 YYEEEE. In DNA, the CDR3 is TGTGCCAGCAGCGTGACAGTCTATAATTCACCCCTCCACTTT. It yields the protein CASSVTVYNSPLHF. The whole variable domain, remainder taken from reference TRBV5-6 and TRBJ1-6, is DAGVTQSPTHLIKTRGQQVTLRCSPKSGHDTVSWYQQALGQGPQFIFQYYEEEERQRGNFPDRFSGHQFPNYSSELNVNALLLGDSALYLCASSVTVYNSPLHFGNGTRLTVT.

V and J are TRBV25-1 and TRBJ2-1; 10 bases fit TRBD2. The J segment lost 8 bases and the V segment lost 5 bases, leaving 3 bases of the junction unmatched. Germline CDR1 MGHDK, CDR2 SYGVNS. The CDR3 loop spans 13 amino acids. The CDR3 region is CASSSGGAHEQFF. For the CDR3, the DNA is TGTGCCAGCAGTAGCGGGGGGGCCCATGAGCAGTTCTTC.

This sequence joins TRBV7-8 and TRBJ1-4; no clear D. In germline, CDR1 is SGHVS, CDR2 FQNEAQ. The CDR3 consists of 17 residues. V was cut by 2 bases and J by 0 bases, with 13 bases left in between. CDR3 in DNA: TGTGCCAGCAGCTTAAGGGAGAACGTAGCAACTAATGAAAAACTGTTTTTT. Its protein product is CASSLRENVATNEKLFF.

The table lists this clone with many counts. The chain is built from TRBV6-5 and TRBJ2-6; the D gene is possibly TRBD1 (7 bases). The germline CDR1 and CDR2 sequences are MNHEY and SVGAGI. The V and J ends lost 10 bases and 4 bases respectively, with 14 bases between them. The CDR3 is 14 residues long. The CDR3 loop reads CATHRGGGANVLTF. DNA of the CDR3: TGTGCCACCCACAGGGGAGGCGGGGCCAACGTCCTGACTTTC.

This clone was observed a single time. The J gene is TRBJ1-2, the V gene TRBV19; TRBD1 aligns across 9 bases. V gave up 4 bases and J gave up 6 bases; unmatched junction bases: 6. The CDR3 is made up of 14 amino acids. Germline V gene lookup returns CDR1 LNHDA and CDR2 SQIVND (reference sequence). CDR3 nucleotide sequence: TGTGCCAGTAGTACCACAGGGGGCGAAGATGGCTACACCTTC. Translated, it gives CASSTTGGEDGYTF.